This T cell receptor (beta chain) was recovered during a study of PD-1 blockade in classical Hodgkin lymphoma. Study-level points and caveats: Reported findings placed baseline TCR diversity lower in newly diagnosed patients (compared with healthy donors).

As for this clone: Antigen unknown.

The data were produced by immunoSEQ multiplex PCR, yet TCRdb's version contains in-frame clones alone and is incomplete. The table records some 16,000 clones, approximately 80% of them present only once. The patients all showed relapse after autologous stem cell transplantation, while their brentuximab vedotin exposure varied. V was shortened by 4 bases and J by 3 bases, with 13 bases between the two germline ends. The CDR3 length is 14 residues. The V gene's germline CDR1 is SQVTM and CDR2 ANQGSEA. The chain carries TRBV29-1 and TRBJ2-1; the D is unclear. The sequenced sample was peripheral blood mononuclear cells (PBMCs), obtained before the second cycle of nivolumab. The clonotype originates from a human donor with classical Hodgkin lymphoma. The CDR3 loop reads CSVVRAQSYNEQFF. In DNA, the CDR3 is TGCAGCGTTGTAAGGGCGCAGAGCTACAATGAGCAGTTCTTC.